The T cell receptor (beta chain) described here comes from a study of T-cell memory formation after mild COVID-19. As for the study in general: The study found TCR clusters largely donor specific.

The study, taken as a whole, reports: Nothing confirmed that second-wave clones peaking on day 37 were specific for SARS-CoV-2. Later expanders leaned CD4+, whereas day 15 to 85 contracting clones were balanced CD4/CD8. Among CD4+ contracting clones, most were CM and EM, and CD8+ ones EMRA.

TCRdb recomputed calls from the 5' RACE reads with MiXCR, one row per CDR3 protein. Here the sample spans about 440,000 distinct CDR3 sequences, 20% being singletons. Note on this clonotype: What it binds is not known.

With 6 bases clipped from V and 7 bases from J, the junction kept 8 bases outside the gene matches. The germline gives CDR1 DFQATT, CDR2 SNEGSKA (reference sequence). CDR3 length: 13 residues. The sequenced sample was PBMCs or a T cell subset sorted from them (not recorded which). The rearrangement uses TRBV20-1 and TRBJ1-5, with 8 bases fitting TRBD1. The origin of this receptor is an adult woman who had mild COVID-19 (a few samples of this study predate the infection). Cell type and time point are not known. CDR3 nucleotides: TGCAGTGCCACGACAGGGGTGGGCCAGCCCCAGCATTTT. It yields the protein CSATTGVGQPQHF.